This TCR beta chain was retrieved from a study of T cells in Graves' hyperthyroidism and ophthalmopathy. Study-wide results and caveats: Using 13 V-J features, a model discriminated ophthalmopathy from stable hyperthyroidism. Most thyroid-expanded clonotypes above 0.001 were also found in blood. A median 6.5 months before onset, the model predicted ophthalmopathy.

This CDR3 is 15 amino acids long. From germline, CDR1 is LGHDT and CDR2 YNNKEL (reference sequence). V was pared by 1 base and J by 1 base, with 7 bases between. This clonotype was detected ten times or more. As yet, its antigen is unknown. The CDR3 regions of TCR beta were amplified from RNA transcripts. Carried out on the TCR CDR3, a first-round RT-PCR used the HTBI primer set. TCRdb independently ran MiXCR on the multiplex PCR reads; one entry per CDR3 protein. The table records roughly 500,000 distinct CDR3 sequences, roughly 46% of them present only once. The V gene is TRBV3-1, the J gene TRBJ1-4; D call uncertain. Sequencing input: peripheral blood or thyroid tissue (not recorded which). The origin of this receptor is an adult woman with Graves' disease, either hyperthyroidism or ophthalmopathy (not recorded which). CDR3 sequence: CASSQGARTNEKLFF. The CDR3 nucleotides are TGTGCCAGCAGCCAAGGAGCCAGAACTAATGAAAAACTGTTTTTT.